This TCR beta chain was sequenced during a study of T cells in narcolepsy. Produced via immunoSEQ multiplex PCR; TCRdb's table is partial and in-frame only. The sample has 25,000 or so clones; about 84% are singletons. General study findings and limits: In some patient and control memory CD4+ samples, autoreactive clones were absent. Autoreactive HCRT-specific and TRIB2-specific clonotypes were marked in same-patient CSF-versus-blood CD4+ comparisons.

Of note for this clone: The antigen remains undetermined.

The sample consisted of CD45RA- memory CD4+ T cells from PBMCs. The source of this sequence is a human donor with narcolepsy.

The CDR3 spells CASSYSGRRRGEAFF. CDR3 nucleotide sequence: TGTGCCAGCAGTTACTCGGGGAGGCGGAGGGGGGAAGCTTTCTTT. The chain joins TRBV6-5 to TRBJ1-1; perhaps TRBD1 as D (6 bases). The CDR3 extends over 15 amino acids. Germline assignment: CDR1 MNHEY and CDR2 SVGAGI. V dropped 0 bases and J dropped 8 bases, with 16 bases sitting between them.